The rows below give T cell receptor beta chains drawn from one sample of a study of OX40 agonist ivuxolimab in advanced cancers. The repertoire was sequenced with immunoSEQ multiplex PCR; TCRdb's copy has only in-frame clones and lacks some. The table shows 65,000 to 85,000 clones, with roughly nine tenths occurring only once. Sequences were derived from CD4+ or CD8+ T cells sorted from blood, sampled in a trial of the OX40 agonist ivuxolimab. All receptors come from an adult with an advanced solid tumor such as melanoma, head and neck, liver or kidney cancer. Each CDR3 is given with its conserved first and last residue. The D gene is left open where the match is weak. Size values are once, few and many counts, or a class for expanded clones, and some rows have none.

>NA|NA|TRBV28|TRBJ1-1
TGTGCCAGCAGTTTATGGGAAATTGGAGGGGGGAACACTGAAGCTTTCTTT
CASSLWEIGGGNTEAFF
>NA|NA|TRBV29-1|TRBJ2-1
TGCAGCGTTGACCCTCGGGCCGAACGGGGGATTGACAATGAGCAGTTCTTC
CSVDPRAERGIDNEQFF
>NA|NA|TRBV11-2|TRBJ1-1
TGTGCCAGCAGCCCCCCGGAGAAGTTTTACACTGAAGCTTTCTTT
CASSPPEKFYTEAFF
>NA|NA|TRBV15|TRBJ1-5
TGTGCCACCAGCAGAGCCGTTGGGGAAGGGATTCAGCCCCAGCATTTT
CATSRAVGEGIQPQHF
>NA|NA|TRBV6-6|TRBJ1-1
TGTGCCAGCAGCGACATGGCTAGCTTAGGAGCTTTCTTT
CASSDMASLGAFF
>NA|NA|TRBV7-8|TRBJ2-6
TGTGCCAGCAGCTTAGGGTGGGCGGGGGCCAACGTCCTGACTTTC
CASSLGWAGANVLTF
>NA|NA|TRBV9|TRBJ2-4
TGTGCCAGCAGCGTAGGAGCCAAAAACATTCAGTACTTC
CASSVGAKNIQYF
>NA|NA|TRBV27|TRBJ1-1
TGTGCCAGCAGTCCACCCGCCCACACTGAAGCTTTCTTT
CASSPPAHTEAFF
>NA|TRBD2|TRBV6-1|TRBJ2-3
TGTGCCAGCAGTGTTCGACTAGCGGGGGGGCGAGATACGCAGTATTTT
CASSVRLAGGRDTQYF
>NA|NA|TRBV29-1|TRBJ1-2
TGCAGCGTTGGTCCAGTCGATGGCTACACCTTC
CSVGPVDGYTF
>NA|TRBD1|TRBV7-9|TRBJ1-1
TGTGCCAGCCTGACAGGGGGAGCTGAAGCTTTCTTT
CASLTGGAEAFF
>NA|NA|TRBV11-3|TRBJ1-1
TGTGCCAGCATCCCCCGGGTTAAATCGGACACTGAAGCTTTCTTT
CASIPRVKSDTEAFF
>NA|NA|TRBV5-1|TRBJ2-1
TGCGCCAGCAGCACTCAGGGGAGGGTGTTCTTC
CASSTQGRVFF
>NA|TRBD2|TRBV10-3|TRBJ2-1
TGTGCCATCAGTGAGTCCGGGACTAGCGGGAGGTACAATGAGCAGTTCTTC
CAISESGTSGRYNEQFF
>NA|NA|TRBV27|TRBJ2-7
TGTGCCAGCAGCTATCGGGGGCCGAGGGCTTTTCGAGCCTACGAGCAGTACTTC
CASSYRGPRAFRAYEQYF
>NA|NA|TRBV4-1|TRBJ1-1
TGCGCCAGCAGCCAAGATCAAGCGCGCGTGGTCGAGAACACTGAAGCTTTCTTT
CASSQDQARVVENTEAFF
>NA|TRBD2|TRBV10-3|TRBJ2-1
TGTGCCATCAGTGAGGGACTAGCGGTGTTGGGCTCCTACAATGAGCAGTTCTTC
CAISEGLAVLGSYNEQFF
>NA|NA|TRBV4-1|TRBJ1-3
TGCGCCAGCAGCCAAGGGTCTGGACAGTCGCTAGTCGGAAACACCATATATTTT
CASSQGSGQSLVGNTIYF
>NA|TRBD2|TRBV5-4|TRBJ2-1
TGTGCCAGCAGCTGGATTCTAGCGGGGGGCCACAATGAGCAGTTCTTC
CASSWILAGGHNEQFF
>NA|NA|TRBV2|TRBJ1-4
TGTGCCAGTCGGCCCGGGGTGGGAGAAAAACTGTTTTTT
CASRPGVGEKLFF
>NA|NA|TRBV28|TRBJ2-7
TGTGCCAGCAGCCCCGGCCTCGTGGCGTCCTACGAGCAGTACTTC
CASSPGLVASYEQYF
>NA|TRBD1|TRBV11-1|TRBJ2-1
TGTGCCAGCAGCTCCGGGACAGGCTACAATGAGCAGTTCTTC
CASSSGTGYNEQFF
>NA|NA|TRBV28|TRBJ1-2
TGTGCCAGCCGGGATTTTCCTTATGGCTACACCTTC
CASRDFPYGYTF
>NA|NA|TRBV30|TRBJ1-4
TGTGCCTGGAGTCGAAAAGGTGGGGGAAAACTGTTTTTT
CAWSRKGGGKLFF
>NA|NA|TRBV7-3|TRBJ1-1
TGTGCCAGCAGCCCCTCCCTCGGAGGGACTGAAGCTTTCTTT
CASSPSLGGTEAFF
>NA|NA|TRBV11-2|TRBJ2-1
TGTGCCAGCAGCTTGGGGGGCACAGGTGAGCAGTTCTTC
CASSLGGTGEQFF
>NA|TRBD2|TRBV5-1|TRBJ2-5
TGCGCCAGCAGCTTGGCCCTAGCGGGGGGTTGGGAGACCCAGTACTTC
CASSLALAGGWETQYF
>NA|TRBD2|TRBV19|TRBJ2-2
TGTGCCAGTAGTGGTTCGAGGGAGGGGACCGGGGAGCTGTTTTTT
CASSGSREGTGELFF
>NA|NA|TRBV5-1|TRBJ2-1
TGCGCCAGCAGCGTCGACCGACCGACCGGTGAGCAGTTCTTC
CASSVDRPTGEQFF
>NA|NA|TRBV7-6|TRBJ2-7
TGTGCCAGCAGCACACCGGGACCTCGGGCGGTCGAGCAGTACTTC
CASSTPGPRAVEQYF
>once|NA|TRBV29-1|TRBJ2-1
TGCAGCGGACAATGGGCCCTCACTTCCAATGAGCAGTTCTTC
CSGQWALTSNEQFF
>NA|NA|TRBV14|TRBJ1-2
TGTGCCAGCAGCCAAGGAAAAAGACAGCTCATGACCAACTATGGCTACACCTTC
CASSQGKRQLMTNYGYTF
>NA|NA|TRBV5-1|TRBJ2-7
TGCGCCAGCAGCTTGGTACCTACCTCGAGACTAGGGCTGGGGGAGCAGTACTTC
CASSLVPTSRLGLGEQYF
>NA|NA|TRBV5-4|TRBJ1-1
TGTGCCAGCAGCCAGACGAAGAGCACTGAAGCTTTCTTT
CASSQTKSTEAFF
>once|TRBD2|TRBV6-1|TRBJ2-1
TGTGCCAGCAGTGAAAGCGAGCGGGGTGAGCAGTTCTTC
CASSESERGEQFF
>NA|TRBD1|TRBV30|TRBJ1-3
TGTGCCTGGAGTGGCCGGCGGGACAGATCTCGGAACACCATATATTTT
CAWSGRRDRSRNTIYF
>NA|NA|TRBV7-9|TRBJ1-1
TGTGCCAGCAGCCAAGCGGGGTCGGGCACTGAAGCTTTCTTT
CASSQAGSGTEAFF
>NA|TRBD1|TRBV7-3|TRBJ1-5
TGTGCCAGCAGCTCGGGACAGAGCGTGGGGGCCCAGCATTTT
CASSSGQSVGAQHF
>NA|TRBD2|TRBV7-9|TRBJ2-2
TGTGCCAGCAGCTCACCGGGACTAGCTATTCCCGGGGAGCTGTTTTTT
CASSSPGLAIPGELFF
>NA|NA|TRBV7-7|TRBJ1-1
TGTGCCAGCAGCCCTCTCGTTCCAGGGGATGGCACTGAAGCTTTCTTT
CASSPLVPGDGTEAFF
>NA|NA|TRBV30|TRBJ2-5
TGTGCCTGGAGTGTACAGCTGACCCAGTACTTC
CAWSVQLTQYF
>NA|NA|TRBV11-1|TRBJ2-4
TGTGCCAGCAGCTTAGCAGGTCGGGTGGGCAAAAACATTCAGTACTTC
CASSLAGRVGKNIQYF
>NA|NA|TRBV11-1|TRBJ2-7
TGTGCCAGCAGCCATACAGGCGAGCAGTACTTC
CASSHTGEQYF
>once|TRBD2|TRBV18|TRBJ2-3
TGTGCCAGCTCAGAAACCCCAACTAGCGGGAGGGCCCCGGATACGCAGTATTTT
CASSETPTSGRAPDTQYF
>once|NA|TRBV30|TRBJ1-2
TGTGCCTGGACTGGGGGGAACTATGGCTACACCTTC
CAWTGGNYGYTF
>NA|NA|TRBV6-1|TRBJ2-5
TGTGCCAGCAGTGAAGCGTTGGGGTTGAAGACCCAGTACTTC
CASSEALGLKTQYF
>NA|NA|TRBV11-2|TRBJ1-6
TGTGCCAGCAGCTTAGTAATGATGGACCGGGGGTTTAACTCACCCCTCCACTTT
CASSLVMMDRGFNSPLHF
>NA|TRBD2|TRBV7-9|TRBJ2-1
TGTGCCAGCAGCTTAGGGGCAGCGGGAGCTGAGCAGTTCTTC
CASSLGAAGAEQFF
>once|NA|TRBV9|TRBJ1-6
TGTGCCAGCAGCCCCACGTGGGGGAATAATTCACCCCTCCACTTT
CASSPTWGNNSPLHF
>few|NA|TRBV19|TRBJ1-2
TGTGCCAGTGTCAAATCCTCAGGATCGTCTGGCTACACCTTC
CASVKSSGSSGYTF